What follows are 7 T cell receptor beta chains derived from one specimen sequenced in a study of monozygotic twins with inflammatory bowel disease (dated by TCRdb to between 2018 and 2020). Library preparation employed 5' RACE. Sequencing took place on an Illumina HiSeq 2500. Following TCRdb reprocessing, every CDR3 protein sequence forms one entry, and DNA is not provided. The table for this sample records fewer than 550,000 distinct CDR3 sequences. The ten most abundant clones make up under 3% of the sample. Sequencing was done on a sample of blood. The receptor set was obtained from a human donor with ulcerative colitis or Crohn's disease, or a healthy co-twin of an affected twin (not recorded which).

The chain is built from TRBV7-9 and TRBJ1-2; TCRdb's D call of TRBD1 is untestable without DNA. The V gene's germline CDR1 is SEHNR and CDR2 FQNEAQ (reference sequence). This CDR3 comprises 15 residues. This CDR3 is CASSLAGRDAYGYTF.

The V call is TRBV6-1, the J call TRBJ2-1; absent DNA, TCRdb's TRBD1 call cannot be checked. Per germline, CDR1 MNHNS and CDR2 SASEGT. The length of the CDR3 is 14 residues. CDR3 residues: CASRPGRDLGEQFF.

The CDR3 protein is CASSPGGLGMNTEAFF. The gene calls are TRBV7-6 and TRBJ1-1; TCRdb names TRBD1, which stays unverified in the absence of DNA. The CDR3 has 16 residues. Germline values: CDR1 SGHVS, CDR2 FNYEAQ.

The rearrangement joins TRBV7-2 to TRBJ2-3; TCRdb calls TRBD2, which cannot be checked without DNA. This CDR3 spans 16 amino acids. Germline V gives CDR1 SGHTA, CDR2 FQGNSA. CDR3 protein: CASSLVRSGRVGTQYF.

The J gene is TRBJ2-1, the V gene TRBV30. This CDR3 contains 12 residues. In germline, CDR1 is GTSNPN, CDR2 SVGIG (reference sequence). The CDR3 here is CAWSVQFGEQFF.

The chain couples TRBV3-1 to TRBJ2-1; checking the TCRdb D call of TRBD2 is not possible without DNA. Germline V lookup: CDR1 LGHDT, CDR2 YNNKEL (reference sequence). This CDR3 is built from 20 residues. CDR3 sequence: CASSQVGIWASGRAHNEQFF.

J is TRBJ1-1 and V is TRBV20-1; TCRdb's D gene call, TRBD1, goes unchecked for lack of DNA. CDR1 DFQATT and CDR2 SNEGSKA come from the germline V gene (reference sequence). The CDR3 spans 13 residues. The CDR3 region is CSARGEGTVEAFF.